The clone carrying this TCR beta chain was seen at least ten times. Described time point: patch test 3, about 24 weeks after DPC sensitization. Treatment in this sample: therapeutic diphenylcyclopropenone sensitization with weekly scalp DPC. Alopecia patients between 18 and 70 years old and suitable for DPC were used as donors. Separate cDNA molecules received unique molecular identifiers, which the library attached to them. Using its own MiXCR run on the RACE reads, TCRdb lists one record per CDR3 protein. The table has fewer than 80,000 distinct CDR3 sequences, approximately 10% seen once. This record belongs to a study of human T cells and chemical hapten exposure. About the research overall: A 2 cm by 2 cm inner upper arm patch received 2% DPC for sensitization.

CDR3 length: 13 amino acids. Germline V gene sequence: CDR1 SQVTM, CDR2 ANQGSEA. V was pared by 4 bases and J by 5 bases, with 3 bases of the junction left unmatched. The sequence was obtained from a woman aged 30 to 39 with alopecia areata. Some clones in this sample may be carry-over from other donors' samples. The sequencing here drew on whole blood, taken in connection with sensitization to the hapten diphenylcyclopropenone (DPC). The chain carries TRBV29-1 and TRBJ1-5; 9 positions agree with TRBD1. The CDR3, as DNA: TGCAGCGTTGGGGGACAGGGAGATCAGCCCCAGCATTTT. Translation gives CSVGGQGDQPQHF. Full variable domain (outside the CDR3, taken from reference TRBV29-1 and TRBJ1-5): SAVISQKPSRDICQRGTSLTIQCQVDSQVTMMFWYRQQPGQSLTLIATANQGSEATYESGFVIDKFPISRPNLTFSTLTVSNMSPEDSSIYLCSVGGQGDQPQHFGDGTRLSIL.